This T cell receptor (beta chain) was observed in a study of chemoradiotherapy in HPV16-positive cancers. Findings and limits, study-wide: Non-HPV-specific T cells did not expand in tumors during treatment, whereas candidate HPV-specific clones and E7-related motifs did.

Comments on this clone: Its matching antigen is unknown.

TCRdb's table, derived via immunoSEQ multiplex PCR, lists solely in-frame clones and lacks some. The sample shows approximately 52,000 clones, roughly 90% of them seen only once. The length of the CDR3 is 15 residues. V shed 6 bases, J shed 7 bases, and the junction held 10 bases outside the gene matches. Looked up from germline, CDR1 is SGHRS and CDR2 is YFSETQ. The sample was blood, taken from a patient who underwent chemoradiotherapy. The receptor comes from a human donor with HPV-associated anogenital cancer. The chain employs TRBV5-1 and TRBJ1-6; 7 bases line up with TRBD1. The CDR3 sequence is CASTLLGQPNSPLHF. As DNA, the CDR3 is TGCGCCAGCACTCTGCTGGGACAGCCCAATTCACCCCTCCACTTT. Using reference TRBV5-1 and TRBJ1-6 for the parts outside the CDR3, the full variable domain is KAGVTQTPRYLIKTRGQQVTLSCSPISGHRSVSWYQQTPGQGLQFLFEYFSETQRNKGNFPGRFSGRQFSNSRSEMNVSTLELGDSALYLCASTLLGQPNSPLHFGNGTRLTVT.